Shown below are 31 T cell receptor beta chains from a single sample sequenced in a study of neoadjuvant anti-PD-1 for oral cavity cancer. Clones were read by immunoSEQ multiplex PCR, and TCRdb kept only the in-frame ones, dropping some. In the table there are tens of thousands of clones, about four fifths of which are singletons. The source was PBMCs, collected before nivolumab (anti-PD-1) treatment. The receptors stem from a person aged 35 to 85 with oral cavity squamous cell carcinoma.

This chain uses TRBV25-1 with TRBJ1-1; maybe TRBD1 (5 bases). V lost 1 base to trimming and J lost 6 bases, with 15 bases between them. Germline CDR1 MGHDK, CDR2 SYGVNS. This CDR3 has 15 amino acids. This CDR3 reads CASSESVRGGAEAFF. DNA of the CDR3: TGTGCCAGCAGTGAATCTGTCCGTGGAGGGGCTGAAGCTTTCTTT.

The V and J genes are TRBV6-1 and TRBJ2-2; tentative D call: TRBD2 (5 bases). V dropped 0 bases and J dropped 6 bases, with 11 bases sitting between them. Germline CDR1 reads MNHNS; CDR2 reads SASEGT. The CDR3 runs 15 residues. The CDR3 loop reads CASSEAPLGAGELFF. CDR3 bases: TGTGCCAGCAGTGAAGCGCCACTAGGAGCCGGGGAGCTGTTTTTT.

CDR3 sequence: CATSPDRMNTEAFF. The CDR3 bases are TGTGCCACCAGCCCAGACAGGATGAACACTGAAGCTTTCTTT. The chain combines TRBV15 with TRBJ1-1; D possibly corresponds to TRBD1 (6 bases). The CDR3 spans 14 residues. V shed 5 bases and J shed 0 bases, with 10 bases lying between them. The germline CDR1 and CDR2 sequences are LNHNV and YYDKDF (reference sequence).

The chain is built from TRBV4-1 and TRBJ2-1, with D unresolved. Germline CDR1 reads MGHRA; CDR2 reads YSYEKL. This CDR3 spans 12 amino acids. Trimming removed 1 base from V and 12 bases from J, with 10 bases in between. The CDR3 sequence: CASSQGAWGQFF. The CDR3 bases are TGCGCCAGCAGCCAAGGGGCTTGGGGGCAGTTCTTC.

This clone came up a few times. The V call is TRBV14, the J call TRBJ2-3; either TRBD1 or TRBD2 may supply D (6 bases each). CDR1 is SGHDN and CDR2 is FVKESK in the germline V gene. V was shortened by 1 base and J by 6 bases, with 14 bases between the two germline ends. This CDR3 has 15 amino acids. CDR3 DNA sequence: TGTGCCAGCAGCCAAGTTTTCGGGGGCCCTGATACGCAGTATTTT. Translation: CASSQVFGGPDTQYF.

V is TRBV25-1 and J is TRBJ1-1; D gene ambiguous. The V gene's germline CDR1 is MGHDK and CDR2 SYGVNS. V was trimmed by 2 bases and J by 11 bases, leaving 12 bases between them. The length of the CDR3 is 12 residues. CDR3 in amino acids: CASSEGKGKAFF. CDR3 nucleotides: TGTGCCAGCAGTGAAGGAAAGGGAAAGGCTTTCTTT.

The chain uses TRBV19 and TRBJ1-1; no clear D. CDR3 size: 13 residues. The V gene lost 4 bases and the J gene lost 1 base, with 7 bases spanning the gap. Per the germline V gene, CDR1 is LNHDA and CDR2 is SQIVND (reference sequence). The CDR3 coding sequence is TGTGCCAGTAGTAGACCGACGAACACTGAAGCTTTCTTT. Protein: CASSRPTNTEAFF.

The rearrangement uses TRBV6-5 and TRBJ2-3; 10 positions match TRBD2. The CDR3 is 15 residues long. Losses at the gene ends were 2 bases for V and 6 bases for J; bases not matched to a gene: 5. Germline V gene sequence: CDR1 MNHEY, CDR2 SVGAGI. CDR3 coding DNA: TGTGCCAGCAGTTACGAGCGGGGGGGCCGCGATACGCAGTATTTT. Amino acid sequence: CASSYERGGRDTQYF.

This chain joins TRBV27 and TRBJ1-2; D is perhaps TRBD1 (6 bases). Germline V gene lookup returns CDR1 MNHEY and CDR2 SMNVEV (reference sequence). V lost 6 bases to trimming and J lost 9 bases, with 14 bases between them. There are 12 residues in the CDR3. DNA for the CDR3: TGTGCCAGCAGGTTGGGACACTCTAGCTACACCTTC. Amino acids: CASRLGHSSYTF.

CDR3 region: CASSLTGQQGGYTF. Written as DNA, the CDR3 is TGTGCCAGCAGCTTAACCGGACAGCAGGGGGGCTACACCTTC. This rearrangement joins TRBV5-4 to TRBJ1-2, with a weak D call TRBD1 (6 bases). The CDR3 consists of 14 residues. Germline CDR1 reads SGHNT; CDR2 reads YYREEE (reference sequence). Trimming pared 2 bases from V and 8 bases from J, leaving 16 bases between. The entire variable domain, with the rest obtained from reference TRBV5-4 and TRBJ1-2, is as follows: ETGVTQSPTHLIKTRGQQVTLRCSSQSGHNTVSWYQQALGQGPQFIFQYYREEENGRGNFPPRFSGLQFPNYSSELNVNALELDDSALYLCASSLTGQQGGYTFGSGTRLTVV.

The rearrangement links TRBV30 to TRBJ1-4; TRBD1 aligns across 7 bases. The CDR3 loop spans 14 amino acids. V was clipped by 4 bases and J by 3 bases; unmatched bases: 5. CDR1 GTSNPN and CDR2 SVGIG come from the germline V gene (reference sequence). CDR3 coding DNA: TGTGCCTGGAATCCCGGGACAGCTAATGAAAAACTGTTTTTT. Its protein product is CAWNPGTANEKLFF.

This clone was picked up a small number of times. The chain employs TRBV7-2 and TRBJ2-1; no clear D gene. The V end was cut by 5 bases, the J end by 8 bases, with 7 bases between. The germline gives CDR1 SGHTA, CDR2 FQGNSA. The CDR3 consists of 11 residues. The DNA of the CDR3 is TGTGCCAGCAGCCGAGTGGATGAGCAGTTCTTC. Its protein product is CASSRVDEQFF.

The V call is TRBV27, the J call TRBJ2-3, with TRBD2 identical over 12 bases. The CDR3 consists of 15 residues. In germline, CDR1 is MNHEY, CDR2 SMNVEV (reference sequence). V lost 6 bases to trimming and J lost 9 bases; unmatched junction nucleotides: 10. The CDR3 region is CASRPTSGGPLTQYF. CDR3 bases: TGTGCCAGCAGACCGACTAGCGGGGGCCCGCTAACGCAGTATTTT.

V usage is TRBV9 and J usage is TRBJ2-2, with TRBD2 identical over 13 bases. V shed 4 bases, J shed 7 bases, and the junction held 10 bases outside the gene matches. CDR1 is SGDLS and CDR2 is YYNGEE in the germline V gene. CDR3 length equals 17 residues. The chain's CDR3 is CASSLLGLAGRVGELFF. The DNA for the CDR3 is TGTGCCAGCAGCCTTTTGGGACTAGCGGGACGCGTCGGGGAGCTGTTTTTT.

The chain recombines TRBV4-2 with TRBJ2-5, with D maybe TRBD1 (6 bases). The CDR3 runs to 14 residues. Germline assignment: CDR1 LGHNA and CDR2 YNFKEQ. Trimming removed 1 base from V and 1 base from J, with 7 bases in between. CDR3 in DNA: TGTGCCAGCAGCCAAGGACAGGCCCAAGAGACCCAGTACTTC. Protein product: CASSQGQAQETQYF.

Here the CDR3 reads CAIRGTGQNQPQHF. CDR3 DNA sequence: TGTGCCATCAGAGGGACAGGGCAGAATCAGCCCCAGCATTTT. The chain employs TRBV10-3 and TRBJ1-5; TRBD1 matches at 9 bases. The V segment lost 6 bases and the J segment 4 bases; nucleotides outside the gene matches: 4. This CDR3 contains 14 residues. From germline, CDR1 is ENHRY and CDR2 SYGVKD.

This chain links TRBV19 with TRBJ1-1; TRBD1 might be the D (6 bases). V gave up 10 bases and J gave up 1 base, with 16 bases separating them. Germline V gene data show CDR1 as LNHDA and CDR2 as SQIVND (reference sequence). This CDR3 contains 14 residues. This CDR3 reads CATGQQSSNTEAFF. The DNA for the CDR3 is TGTGCCACTGGACAGCAGAGTTCGAACACTGAAGCTTTCTTT.

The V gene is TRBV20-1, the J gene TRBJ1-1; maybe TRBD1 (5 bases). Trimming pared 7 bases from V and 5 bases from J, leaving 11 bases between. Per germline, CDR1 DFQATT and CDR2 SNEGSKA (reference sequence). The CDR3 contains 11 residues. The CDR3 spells CSGRGYTEAFF. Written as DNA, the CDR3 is TGCAGTGGAAGGGGTTATACTGAAGCTTTCTTT.

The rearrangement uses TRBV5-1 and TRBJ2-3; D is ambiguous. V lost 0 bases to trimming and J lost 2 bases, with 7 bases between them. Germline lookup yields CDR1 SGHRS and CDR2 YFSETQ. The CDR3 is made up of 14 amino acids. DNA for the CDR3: TGCGCCAGCAGCTTGGCCCTTGTCACAGATACGCAGTATTTT. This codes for CASSLALVTDTQYF.

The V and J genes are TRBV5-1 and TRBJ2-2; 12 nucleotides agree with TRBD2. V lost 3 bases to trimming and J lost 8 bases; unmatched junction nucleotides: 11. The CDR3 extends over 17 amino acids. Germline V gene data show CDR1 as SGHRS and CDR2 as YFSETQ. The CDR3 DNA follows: TGCGCCAGCAGCTCAGGACTAGCGGGATATAAGCAAGGGGAGCTGTTTTTT. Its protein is CASSSGLAGYKQGELFF.

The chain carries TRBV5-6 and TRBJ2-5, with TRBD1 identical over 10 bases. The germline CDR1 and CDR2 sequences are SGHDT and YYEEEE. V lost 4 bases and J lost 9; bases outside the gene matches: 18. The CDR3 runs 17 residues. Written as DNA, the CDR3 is TGTGCCAGCAGCGCGCGACAGGGGGCCCTCGTAGGTCGATCCCAGTACTTC. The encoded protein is CASSARQGALVGRSQYF.

As DNA, the CDR3 is TGTGCCAGCAGTGAATCCAGGGGCAGCAATCAGCCCCAGCATTTT. It is translated as CASSESRGSNQPQHF. The chain is built from TRBV6-1 and TRBJ1-5; D perhaps matches TRBD1 (6 bases). V was clipped by 2 bases and J by 1 base, with 9 bases between them. CDR1 is MNHNS, CDR2 SASEGT, per germline. This CDR3 is built from 15 residues.

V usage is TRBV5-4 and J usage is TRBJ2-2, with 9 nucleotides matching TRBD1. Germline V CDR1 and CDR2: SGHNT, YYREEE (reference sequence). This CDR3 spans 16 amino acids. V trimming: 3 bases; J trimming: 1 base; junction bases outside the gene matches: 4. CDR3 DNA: TGTGCCAGCAGCTCTTGGGACAGGGAGAACACCGGGGAGCTGTTTTTT. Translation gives CASSSWDRENTGELFF.

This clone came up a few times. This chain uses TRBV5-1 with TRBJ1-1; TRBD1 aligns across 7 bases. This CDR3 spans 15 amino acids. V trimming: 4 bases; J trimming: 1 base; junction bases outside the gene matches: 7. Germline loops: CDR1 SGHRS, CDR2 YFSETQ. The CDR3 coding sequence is TGCGCCAGCAGCCGAGAGACAGGGTGGAACACTGAAGCTTTCTTT. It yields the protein CASSRETGWNTEAFF.

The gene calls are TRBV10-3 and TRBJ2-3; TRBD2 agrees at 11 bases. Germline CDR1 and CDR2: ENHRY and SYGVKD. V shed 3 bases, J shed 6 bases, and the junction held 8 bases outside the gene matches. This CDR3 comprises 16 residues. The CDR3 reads CAISDPRLAGTDTQYF. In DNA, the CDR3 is TGTGCCATCAGTGACCCCCGACTAGCGGGAACGGATACGCAGTATTTT.

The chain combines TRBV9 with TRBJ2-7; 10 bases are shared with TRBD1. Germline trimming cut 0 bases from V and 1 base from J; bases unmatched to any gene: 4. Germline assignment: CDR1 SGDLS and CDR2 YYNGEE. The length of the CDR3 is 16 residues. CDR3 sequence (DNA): TGTGCCAGCAGCGTAGAAGCGGGACAGGGGTCCTACGAGCAGTACTTC. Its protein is CASSVEAGQGSYEQYF. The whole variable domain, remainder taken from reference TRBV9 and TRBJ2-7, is DSGVTQTPKHLITATGQRVTLRCSPRSGDLSVYWYQQSLDQGLQFLIQYYNGEERAKGNILERFSAQQFPDLHSELNLSSLELGDSALYFCASSVEAGQGSYEQYFGPGTRLTVT.

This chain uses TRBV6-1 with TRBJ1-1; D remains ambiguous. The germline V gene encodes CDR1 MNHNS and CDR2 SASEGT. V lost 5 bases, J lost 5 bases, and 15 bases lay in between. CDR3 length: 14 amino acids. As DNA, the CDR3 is TGTGCCAGCAGTCGGAGTCACGGAGGGACTGAAGCTTTCTTT. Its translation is CASSRSHGGTEAFF.

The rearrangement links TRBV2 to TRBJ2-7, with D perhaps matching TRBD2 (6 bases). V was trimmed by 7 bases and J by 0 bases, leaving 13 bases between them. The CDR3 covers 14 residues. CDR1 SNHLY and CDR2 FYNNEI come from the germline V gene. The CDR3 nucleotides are TGTGCCAGCAAGGGGAGGTTTAGCTCCTACGAGCAGTACTTC. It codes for CASKGRFSSYEQYF.

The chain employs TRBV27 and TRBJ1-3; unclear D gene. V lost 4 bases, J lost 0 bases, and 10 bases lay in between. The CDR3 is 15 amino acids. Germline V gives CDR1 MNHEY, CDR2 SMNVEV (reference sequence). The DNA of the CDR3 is TGTGCCAGCAGTTCGACCGGGATCTCTGGAAACACCATATATTTT. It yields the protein CASSSTGISGNTIYF.

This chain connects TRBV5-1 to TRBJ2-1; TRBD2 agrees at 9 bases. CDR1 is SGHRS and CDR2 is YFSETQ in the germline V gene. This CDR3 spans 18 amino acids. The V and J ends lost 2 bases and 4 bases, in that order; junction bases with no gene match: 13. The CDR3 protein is CASSLLFLREGRYNEQFF. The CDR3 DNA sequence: TGCGCCAGCAGCTTACTCTTCCTGCGGGAGGGCCGTTACAATGAGCAGTTCTTC.

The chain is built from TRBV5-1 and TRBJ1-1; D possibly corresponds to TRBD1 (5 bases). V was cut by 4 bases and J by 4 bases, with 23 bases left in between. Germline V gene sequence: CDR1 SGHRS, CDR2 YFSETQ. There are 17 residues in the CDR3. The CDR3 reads CASSIQGVGTLSTEAFF. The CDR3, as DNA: TGCGCCAGCAGCATTCAGGGTGTGGGAACCCTGAGCACTGAAGCTTTCTTT.